Listed here are 8 T cell receptor beta chains from one sample, sequenced in a study of blood T cell repertoires in COVID-19. The table came from immunoSEQ multiplex PCR; TCRdb's copy has only in-frame clones and leaves some out. This repertoire shows 110,000 or so clones, 85% found once; its top ten account for around an eighth. The sample was peripheral blood. These receptors all stem from a human donor in a cohort sampled during active COVID-19.

The V and J genes are TRBV7-7 and TRBJ2-1; D might be TRBD2 (6 bases). CDR1 is SSHAT, CDR2 FNYEAQ, per germline (reference sequence). This CDR3 is built from 16 residues. The V end lost 5 bases, the J end lost 6 bases, and 20 bases lay between the germline ends. CDR3 bases: TGTGCCAGCAGCCCTACCGGGACTGAGAGGTTCAATGAGCAGTTCTTC. The encoded protein is CASSPTGTERFNEQFF.

The gene calls are TRBV2 and TRBJ2-7; 7 bases are a match to TRBD1. CDR3 length equals 14 residues. V lost 4 bases and J lost 3; bases outside the gene matches: 6. Per germline, CDR1 SNHLY and CDR2 FYNNEI. Written as DNA, the CDR3 is TGTGCCAGCAGTGCCCACAGGGGAATCTACGAGCAGTACTTC. As protein: CASSAHRGIYEQYF. Using reference TRBV2 and TRBJ2-7 for the parts outside the CDR3, the full variable domain is EPEVTQTPSHQVTQMGQEVILRCVPISNHLYFYWYRQILGQKVEFLVSFYNNEISEKSEIFDDQFSVERPDGSNFTLKIRSTKLEDSAMYFCASSAHRGIYEQYFGPGTRLTVT.

V gene TRBV6-5 combines with J gene TRBJ1-5; TRBD1 might be the D (5 bases). Germline V gene data show CDR1 as MNHEY and CDR2 as SVGAGI. The V and J ends lost 8 bases and 0 bases respectively, with 14 bases between them. This CDR3 has 15 amino acids. CDR3 in DNA: TGTGCCAGCGATTCAACAGGAAATAGCAATCAGCCCCAGCATTTT. Its protein is CASDSTGNSNQPQHF.

This chain links TRBV6-2 or TRBV6-3 with TRBJ2-4; TRBD2 matches at 7 bases. CDR1 is MNHEY, CDR2 SVGEGT, per germline. Germline trimming cut 2 bases from V and 1 base from J; bases unmatched to any gene: 5. This CDR3 has 16 amino acids. The CDR3 reads CASSYGLGGAKNIQYF. CDR3 nucleotides: TGTGCCAGCAGTTACGGACTAGGAGGGGCCAAAAACATTCAGTACTTC.

This chain links TRBV3-1 (or the pseudogene TRBV3-2) with TRBJ2-6, with D possibly being TRBD1 (6 bases). The CDR3 covers 18 residues. V lost 4 bases to trimming and J lost 0 bases, with 16 bases between them. CDR1 and CDR2 from the germline V gene are LGHDT and YNNKEL (reference sequence). The CDR3 sequence is CASSPRSGEASGANVLTF. CDR3 DNA sequence: TGTGCCAGCAGCCCTCGGTCAGGGGAAGCCTCTGGGGCCAACGTCCTGACTTTC.

The V and J genes are TRBV6-6 and TRBJ2-7; TRBD1 agrees at 9 bases. The CDR3 covers 14 residues. Trimming removed 5 bases from V and 3 bases from J; junction bases left unmatched: 5. Looked up from germline, CDR1 is MNHNY and CDR2 is SVGAGI (reference sequence). CDR3 region: CASSGQGILYEQYF. The CDR3 DNA follows: TGTGCCAGCAGTGGACAGGGGATACTCTACGAGCAGTACTTC.

The chain combines TRBV9 with TRBJ2-7; TRBD2 matches 13 bases. V shed 4 bases and J 1 base; nucleotides not matched to a gene: 2. Per germline, CDR1 SGDLS and CDR2 YYNGEE. This CDR3 is built from 15 residues. The CDR3 region is CASSRGLAGSYEQYF. CDR3 nucleotides: TGTGCCAGCAGCCGGGGACTAGCGGGATCCTACGAGCAGTACTTC.

The V and J genes are TRBV28 and TRBJ1-2; D remains unclear. CDR1 and CDR2 (germline): MDHEN, SYDVKM. The V gene lost 5 bases and the J gene lost 5 bases, with 18 bases spanning the gap. The CDR3 has 15 residues. The CDR3 spells CASSPRGQSIYGYTF. CDR3 nucleotide sequence: TGTGCCAGCAGTCCCCGTGGGCAGTCTATTTATGGCTACACCTTC.